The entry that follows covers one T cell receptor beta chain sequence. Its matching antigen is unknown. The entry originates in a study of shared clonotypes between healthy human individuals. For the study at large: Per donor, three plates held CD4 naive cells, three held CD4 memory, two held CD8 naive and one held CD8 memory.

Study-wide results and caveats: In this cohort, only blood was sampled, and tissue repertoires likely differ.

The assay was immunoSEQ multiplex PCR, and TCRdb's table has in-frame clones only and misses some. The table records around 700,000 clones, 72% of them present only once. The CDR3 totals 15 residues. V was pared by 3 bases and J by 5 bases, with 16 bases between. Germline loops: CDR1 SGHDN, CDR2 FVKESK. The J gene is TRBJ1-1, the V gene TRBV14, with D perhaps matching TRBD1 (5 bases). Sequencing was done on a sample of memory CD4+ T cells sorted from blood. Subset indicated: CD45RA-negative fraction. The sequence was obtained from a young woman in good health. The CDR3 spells CASSHLRASRTEAFF. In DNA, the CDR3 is TGTGCCAGCAGCCACCTCAGGGCGAGTCGGACTGAAGCTTTCTTT.